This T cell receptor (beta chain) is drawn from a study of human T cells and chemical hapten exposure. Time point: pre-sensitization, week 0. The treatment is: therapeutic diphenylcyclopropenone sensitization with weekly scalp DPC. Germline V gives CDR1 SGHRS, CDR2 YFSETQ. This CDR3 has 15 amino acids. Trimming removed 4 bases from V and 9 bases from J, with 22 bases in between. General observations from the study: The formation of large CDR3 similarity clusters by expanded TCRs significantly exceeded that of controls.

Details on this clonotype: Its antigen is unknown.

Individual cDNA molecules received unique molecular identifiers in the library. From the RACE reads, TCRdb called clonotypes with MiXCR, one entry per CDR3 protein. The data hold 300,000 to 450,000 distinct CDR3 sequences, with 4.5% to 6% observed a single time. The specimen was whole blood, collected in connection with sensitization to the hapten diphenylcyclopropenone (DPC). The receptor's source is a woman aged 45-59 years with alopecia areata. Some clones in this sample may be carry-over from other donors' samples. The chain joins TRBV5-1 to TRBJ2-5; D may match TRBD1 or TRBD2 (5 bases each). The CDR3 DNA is TGCGCCAGCAGCCCTAATCAGGGTCGTCAGGAGGCCCAGTACTTC. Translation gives CASSPNQGRQEAQYF.